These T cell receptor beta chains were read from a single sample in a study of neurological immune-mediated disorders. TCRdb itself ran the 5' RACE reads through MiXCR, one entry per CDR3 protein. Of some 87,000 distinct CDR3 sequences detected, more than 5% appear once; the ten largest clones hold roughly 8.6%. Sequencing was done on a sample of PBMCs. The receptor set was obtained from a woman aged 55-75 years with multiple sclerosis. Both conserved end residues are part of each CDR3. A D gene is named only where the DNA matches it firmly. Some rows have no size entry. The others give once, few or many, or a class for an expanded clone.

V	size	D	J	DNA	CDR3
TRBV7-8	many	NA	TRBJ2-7	TGTGCCAGCAGCTTAGCGGCGGGGAAGAACTACGAGCAGTACTTC	CASSLAAGKNYEQYF
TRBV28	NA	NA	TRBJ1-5	TGTGCCAGCTCGTCCCCTCCGGGTGGTCGCAATCAGCCCCAGCATTTT	CASSSPPGGRNQPQHF
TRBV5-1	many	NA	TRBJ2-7	TGCGCCAGCAGCGCCGGATCCCTAAGGATGGTGGAGCAGTACTTC	CASSAGSLRMVEQYF
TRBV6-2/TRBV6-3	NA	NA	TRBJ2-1	TGTGCCAGCAGCCCGACTTCCTCCGGTGAGCAGTTCTTC	CASSPTSSGEQFF
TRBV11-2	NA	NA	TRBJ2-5	TGTGCCAGCAGCCCTCGGGAGAGGGCGCAAGAGACCCAGTACTTC	CASSPRERAQETQYF
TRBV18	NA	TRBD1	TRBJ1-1	TGTGCCAGCTCAACTGACAGGGGTGCTGAAGCTTTCTTT	CASSTDRGAEAFF
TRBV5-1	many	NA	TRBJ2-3	TGCGCCAGCAGAGTCGAGCCAAGCACAGATACGCAGTATTTT	CASRVEPSTDTQYF
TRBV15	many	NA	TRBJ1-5	TGTGCCACCAGCAGTGGACAGCTTAATCAGCCCCAGCATTTT	CATSSGQLNQPQHF
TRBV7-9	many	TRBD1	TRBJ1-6	TGTGCCAGCAGCTCGCCCGACAGGGGGGAATCACCCCTCCACTTT	CASSSPDRGESPLHF
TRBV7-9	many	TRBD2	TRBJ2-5	TGTGCCAGCAGCTTAAAGCTAGCGGTTGAGACCCAGTACTTC	CASSLKLAVETQYF
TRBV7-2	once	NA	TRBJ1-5	TGTGCCAGCAGCTTAGCGGCGGCTTTCAATCAGCTTCAGCATTTT	CASSLAAAFNQLQHF
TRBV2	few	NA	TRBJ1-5	TGTGCCAGCCGACAGGACTACAATCAGCCCCAGCATTTT	CASRQDYNQPQHF
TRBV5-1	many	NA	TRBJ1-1	TGCGCCAGCAGCCGGACAACGAACTCTGAAGCTTTCTTT	CASSRTTNSEAFF
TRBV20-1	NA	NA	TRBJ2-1	TGCAGTGATAGGGAAGGCGATGAGCAGTTCTTC	CSDREGDEQFF
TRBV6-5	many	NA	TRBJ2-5	TGTGCCAGCAGAGATAACGGACTGAGGCCGGAGACCCAGTACTTC	CASRDNGLRPETQYF
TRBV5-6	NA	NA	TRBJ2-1	TGTGCCAGCATGATTAGCGGTGCCCATGGGGAGCAGTTCTTC	CASMISGAHGEQFF
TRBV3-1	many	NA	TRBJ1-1	TGTGCCAGCAGCCCTCGGACAAAAAACACTGAAGCTTTCTTT	CASSPRTKNTEAFF
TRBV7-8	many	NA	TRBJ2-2	TGTGCCAGCAGCTTAGCCCAGGGGACCTACCCCACCGGGGAGCTGTTTTTT	CASSLAQGTYPTGELFF
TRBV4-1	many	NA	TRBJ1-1	TGCGCCAGCAGCCAAAATTCGCCTGAAGCTTTCTTT	CASSQNSPEAFF
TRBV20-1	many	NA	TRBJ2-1	TGCAGTGCTAGCCTGGCAGGGTCCTACAATGAGCAGTTCTTC	CSASLAGSYNEQFF
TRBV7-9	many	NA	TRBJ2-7	TGTGCCAGCAGCTTCAACGGTGACTACGAGCAGTACTTC	CASSFNGDYEQYF
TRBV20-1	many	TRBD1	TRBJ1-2	TGCAGTGCTAGGGACAGGAGCACCTATGGCTACACCTTC	CSARDRSTYGYTF
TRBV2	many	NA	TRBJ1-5	TGTGCCAGCAGCGGCGCTCGGGGAAATCAGCCCCAGCATTTT	CASSGARGNQPQHF
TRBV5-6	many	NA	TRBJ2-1	TGTGCCAGCAGCCTTACAGGGATCTACAATGAGCAGTTCTTC	CASSLTGIYNEQFF
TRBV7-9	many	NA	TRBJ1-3	TGTGCCAGCAGCAGCCGGGACGGCGGAAACACCATATATTTT	CASSSRDGGNTIYF
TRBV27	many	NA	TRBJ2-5	TGTGCCAGCAAAAGGGTCCGGGGCCCCGAGACCCAGTACTTC	CASKRVRGPETQYF
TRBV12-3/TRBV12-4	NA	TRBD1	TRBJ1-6	TGTGCCAGCAGACAGGGGGTACTACTTAATTCACCCCTCCACTTT	CASRQGVLLNSPLHF
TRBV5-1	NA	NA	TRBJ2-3	TGCGCCGGCTCGATAGGACAGACCACAGATACGCAGTATTTT	CAGSIGQTTDTQYF
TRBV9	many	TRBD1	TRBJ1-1	TGTGCCAGCAGCGCCCCCGGACAGGGAACGCGGGTCATGAACACTGAAGCTTTCTTT	CASSAPGQGTRVMNTEAFF
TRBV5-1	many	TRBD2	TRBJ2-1	TGCGCCAGCAGCTTGGAGCGGGGGGGCGCTGAGCAGTTCTTC	CASSLERGGAEQFF
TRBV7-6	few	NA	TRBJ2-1	TGTGCCAGCAGCTTAGTCAGGACAGTGGACAATGAGCAGTTCTTC	CASSLVRTVDNEQFF
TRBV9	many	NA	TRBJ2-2	TGTGCCAGCAGCCCTTATTCGGAGGTTCCCGGGGAGCTGTTTTTT	CASSPYSEVPGELFF
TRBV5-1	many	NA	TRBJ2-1	TGCGCCAGCAGCTTGGGTACGAGGGAGCAGTTCTTC	CASSLGTREQFF
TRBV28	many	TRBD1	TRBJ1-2	TGTGCCAGCAGTTTTCGTCCCGGGACAGGGGGCTACACCTTC	CASSFRPGTGGYTF
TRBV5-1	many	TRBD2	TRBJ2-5	TGCGCCAGCAGCTTGGCAGTTATCGGGACTAGCGTGAAAGAGACCCAGTACTTC	CASSLAVIGTSVKETQYF
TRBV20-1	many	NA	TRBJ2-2	TGCAGTGCCAAAATAAGGGAGACCGGGGAGCTGTTTTTT	CSAKIRETGELFF
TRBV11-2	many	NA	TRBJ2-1	TGTGCCAGCAGCTTGATTATATTGGGGCGGGACAATGAGCAGTTCTTC	CASSLIILGRDNEQFF
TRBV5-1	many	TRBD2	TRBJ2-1	TGCGCCAGCAGCAAAACTAGCGGGGTATTTTACAATGAGCAGTTCTTC	CASSKTSGVFYNEQFF
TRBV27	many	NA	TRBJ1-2	TGTGCCAGCAGTTTCAAGCCCAATACTAACTATGGCTACACCTTC	CASSFKPNTNYGYTF
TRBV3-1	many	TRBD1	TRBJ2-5	TGTGCCAGCAGCCAATACAGGGGGCCGGAAGAGACCCAGTACTTC	CASSQYRGPEETQYF
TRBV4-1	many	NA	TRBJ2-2	TGCGCCAGCAGCCAAGACGGGTCCAGGGGCCAGTTCGCGAACACCGGGGAGCTGTTTTTT	CASSQDGSRGQFANTGELFF
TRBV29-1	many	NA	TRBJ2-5	TGCAGCGTTGCCCGAGAGACCCAGTACTTC	CSVARETQYF
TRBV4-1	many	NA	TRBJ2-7	TGCGCCAGCAGCCAAGATAAAATTGTGGGGTCCTACGAGCAGTACTTC	CASSQDKIVGSYEQYF
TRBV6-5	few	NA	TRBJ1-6	TGTGCCAGCAGTTACTTAAGGTCACCCCTCCACTTT	CASSYLRSPLHF
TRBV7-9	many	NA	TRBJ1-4	TGTGCCAGCAGCTACAGGGTCCCTAATGAAAAACTGTTTTTT	CASSYRVPNEKLFF
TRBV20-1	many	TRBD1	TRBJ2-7	TGCAGTGCCCCCGGGACAGGATCCTACGAGCAGTACTTC	CSAPGTGSYEQYF
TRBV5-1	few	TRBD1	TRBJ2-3	TGCGCCAGCAGCTTGGGGCAGGGGGTGCTCACAGATACGCAGTATTTT	CASSLGQGVLTDTQYF
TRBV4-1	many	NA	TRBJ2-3	TGCGCCAGCAGCCAAGATCGGACGGTGTACACAGATACGCAGTATTTT	CASSQDRTVYTDTQYF
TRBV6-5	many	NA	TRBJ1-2	TGTGCCAGCAGTTACTCGGGGATCGGCTACACCTTC	CASSYSGIGYTF